The text below deals with one T cell receptor (beta chain). These data belong to a study of control samples from healthy donors and cancer patients. Produced via immunoSEQ multiplex PCR; TCRdb's table is partial and in-frame only. Among about 110,000 clones, about 80% were seen once, and the ten largest hold 5% to 8.5%. Looked up from germline, CDR1 is LGHNA and CDR2 is YSLEER. The CDR3 is 14 residues long. With 4 bases removed from V and 5 bases from J, the gap between germline ends came to 12 bases. Material for sequencing was blood. The gene calls are TRBV4-3 and TRBJ2-1, with a possible D match to TRBD2 (7 bases). This sequence originates from a man aged 18 to 29 in good health. The CDR3 sequence is CASSLGRGHNEQFF. The CDR3 nucleotides are TGCGCCAGCAGCCTAGGGCGGGGGCACAATGAGCAGTTCTTC.